The sequence of this T cell receptor (beta chain) was determined in a study of response to subunit inactivated influenza vaccine. The CDR3 length is 14 residues. With 0 bases removed from V and 2 bases from J, the gap between germline ends came to 7 bases. Germline lookup yields CDR1 LGHNA and CDR2 YNFKEQ. TCRdb processed the RT-PCR reads anew with MiXCR; each CDR3 protein has one entry. This table holds almost 600,000 distinct CDR3 sequences, roughly 15% found once. This sequence was found in a man aged 45-65 years who received an inactivated influenza vaccine. The gene calls are TRBV4-2 and TRBJ1-1, with D perhaps matching TRBD1 (5 bases). Material: PBMCs from blood, obtained about 12 days after vaccination. The CDR3 sequence is CASSQDQGNTEAFF. The CDR3 DNA reads as TGTGCCAGCAGCCAAGATCAGGGCAACACTGAAGCTTTCTTT.